This is a list of T cell receptor beta chains from one sample in a study of T cells after yellow fever vaccination. TCRdb re-derived calls from the 5' RACE reads in MiXCR, one entry per CDR3 protein. The sample consists of some 560,000 distinct CDR3 sequences, about a sixth of them appearing once. The sample was PBMCs, taken around 5 days after the first yellow fever vaccination. These receptors were taken from a man younger than 35 who received the YFV17D yellow fever vaccine. Each CDR3 is given with its conserved first and last residue. A D gene is named only where the DNA matches it firmly. For some rows the clone size is stated as once, few or many, or as a class when expanded; others skip it.

V: TRBV12-3/TRBV12-4; D: NA; size: many; J: TRBJ1-2; DNA: TGTGCCAGCAGCTCCGGACAGCACTATGGCTACACCTTC; CDR3: CASSSGQHYGYTF
V: TRBV14; D: NA; size: NA; J: TRBJ1-2; DNA: TGTGCCAGCAGCCAAGATCGCCCGGGTTGGGACTATGGCTACACCTTC; CDR3: CASSQDRPGWDYGYTF
V: TRBV18; D: NA; size: NA; J: TRBJ1-5; DNA: TGTGCCAGCTCACCAGCGACGGTTAGCAATCAGCCCCAGCATTTT; CDR3: CASSPATVSNQPQHF
V: TRBV27; D: TRBD2; size: NA; J: TRBJ2-1; DNA: TGTGCCAGCAGCGGACTAGCGGGGGGCCAACTAAACAATGAGCAGTTCTTC; CDR3: CASSGLAGGQLNNEQFF
V: TRBV5-1; D: NA; size: NA; J: TRBJ1-2; DNA: TGCGCCAGCAGCTTGTCGACCTATGGCTACACCTTC; CDR3: CASSLSTYGYTF
V: TRBV3-1; D: NA; size: NA; J: TRBJ1-1; DNA: TGTGCCAGCAGCCAAGATAGCGCGCGGAACACTGAAGCTTTCTTT; CDR3: CASSQDSARNTEAFF
V: TRBV12-3/TRBV12-4; D: TRBD2; size: many; J: TRBJ2-1; DNA: TGTGCCAGCAGTTTGCGGCGGGGGGGCCTAGGTGAGCAGTTCTTC; CDR3: CASSLRRGGLGEQFF
V: TRBV20-1; D: TRBD1; size: NA; J: TRBJ1-2; DNA: TGCAGTGCGGACCGGACAGGAGGAGTAGGGTGGGATGGCTACACCTTC; CDR3: CSADRTGGVGWDGYTF
V: TRBV4-2; D: TRBD1; size: once; J: TRBJ1-2; DNA: TGTGCCAGCAGCCAAGATTTGACGTCGGGGACAGGGACAGTTCACTTC; CDR3: CASSQDLTSGTGTVHF
V: TRBV5-1; D: NA; size: NA; J: TRBJ2-1; DNA: TGCGCCAGCAGCCATGGGTTCGGCAATGAGCAGTTCTTC; CDR3: CASSHGFGNEQFF
V: TRBV20-1; D: NA; size: many; J: TRBJ1-5; DNA: TGCAGTGCTAGCTCCGGGAATCAGCCCCAGCATTTT; CDR3: CSASSGNQPQHF
V: TRBV4-1; D: NA; size: few; J: TRBJ2-3; DNA: TGCGCCAGCAGCCAAGGGACCTTCACAGATACGCAGTATTTT; CDR3: CASSQGTFTDTQYF